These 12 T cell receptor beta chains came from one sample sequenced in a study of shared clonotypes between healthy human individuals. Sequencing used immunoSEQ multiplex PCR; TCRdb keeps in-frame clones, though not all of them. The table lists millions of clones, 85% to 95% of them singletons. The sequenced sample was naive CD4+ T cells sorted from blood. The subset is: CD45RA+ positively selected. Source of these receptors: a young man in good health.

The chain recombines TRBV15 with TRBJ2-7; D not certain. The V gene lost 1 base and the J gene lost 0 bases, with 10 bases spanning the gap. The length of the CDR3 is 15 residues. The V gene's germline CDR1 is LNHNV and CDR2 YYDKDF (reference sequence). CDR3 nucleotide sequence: TGTGCCACCAGCAGAGTGGCACGTAGCTCCTACGAGCAGTACTTC. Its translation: CATSRVARSSYEQYF.

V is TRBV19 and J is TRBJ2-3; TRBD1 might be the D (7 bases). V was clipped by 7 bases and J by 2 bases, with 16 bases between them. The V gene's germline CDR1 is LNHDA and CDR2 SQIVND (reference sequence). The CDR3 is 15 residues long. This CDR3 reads CASTNRGTDTDTQYF. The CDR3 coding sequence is TGTGCCAGTACCAACCGGGGGACAGACACAGATACGCAGTATTTT.

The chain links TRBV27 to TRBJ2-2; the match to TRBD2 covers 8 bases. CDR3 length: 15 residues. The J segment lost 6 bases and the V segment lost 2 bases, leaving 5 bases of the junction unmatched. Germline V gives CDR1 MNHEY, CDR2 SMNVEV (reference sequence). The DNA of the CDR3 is TGTGCCAGCAGTTTACCCGGGAGGGGGTCCGGGGAGCTGTTTTTT. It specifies CASSLPGRGSGELFF.

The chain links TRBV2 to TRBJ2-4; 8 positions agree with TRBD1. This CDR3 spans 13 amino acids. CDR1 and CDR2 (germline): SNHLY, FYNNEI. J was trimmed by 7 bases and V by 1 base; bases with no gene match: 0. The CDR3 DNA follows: TGTGCCAGCAGTGAAGGACAGGGGAACATTCAGTACTTC. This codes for CASSEGQGNIQYF.

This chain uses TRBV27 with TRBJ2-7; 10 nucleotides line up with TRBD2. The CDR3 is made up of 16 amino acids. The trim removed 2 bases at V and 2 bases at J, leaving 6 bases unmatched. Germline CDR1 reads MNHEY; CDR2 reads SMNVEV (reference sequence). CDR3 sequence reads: CASSLMSGGVPYEQYF. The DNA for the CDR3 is TGTGCCAGCAGTTTAATGAGCGGGGGGGTTCCCTACGAGCAGTACTTC.

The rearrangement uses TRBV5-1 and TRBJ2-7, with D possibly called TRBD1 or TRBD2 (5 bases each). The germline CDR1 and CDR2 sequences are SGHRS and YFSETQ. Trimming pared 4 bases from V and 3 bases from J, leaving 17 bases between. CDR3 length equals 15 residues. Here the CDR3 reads CASSTGTDFFYEQYF. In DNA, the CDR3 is TGCGCCAGCAGCACCGGGACGGACTTCTTCTACGAGCAGTACTTC.

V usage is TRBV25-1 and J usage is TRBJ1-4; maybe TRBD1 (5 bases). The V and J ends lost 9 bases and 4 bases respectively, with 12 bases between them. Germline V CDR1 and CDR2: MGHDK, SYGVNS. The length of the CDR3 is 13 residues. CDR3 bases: TGTGCCAGTCACCTCAGGGTTAATGAAAAACTGTTTTTT. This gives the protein CASHLRVNEKLFF.

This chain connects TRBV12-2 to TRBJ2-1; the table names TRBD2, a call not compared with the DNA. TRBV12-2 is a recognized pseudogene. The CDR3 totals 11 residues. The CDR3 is CASRNRNEQFF. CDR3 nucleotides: TGTGCAAGTCGGAACCGGAATGAGCAGTTCTTC.

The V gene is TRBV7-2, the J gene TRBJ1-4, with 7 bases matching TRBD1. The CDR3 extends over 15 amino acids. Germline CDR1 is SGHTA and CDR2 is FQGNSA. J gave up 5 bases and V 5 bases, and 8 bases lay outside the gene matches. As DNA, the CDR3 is TGTGCCAGCAGCCCCACAGGGGCAAGGAATGAAAAACTGTTTTTT. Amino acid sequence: CASSPTGARNEKLFF.

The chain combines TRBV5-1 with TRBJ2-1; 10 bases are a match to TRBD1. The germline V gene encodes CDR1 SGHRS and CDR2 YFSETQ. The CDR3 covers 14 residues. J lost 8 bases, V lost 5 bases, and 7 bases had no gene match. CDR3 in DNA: TGCGCCAGCAGTCCCGGGACAGGGGTGTATGAGCAGTTCTTC. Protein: CASSPGTGVYEQFF. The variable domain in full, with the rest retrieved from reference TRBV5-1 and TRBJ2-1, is KAGVTQTPRYLIKTRGQQVTLSCSPISGHRSVSWYQQTPGQGLQFLFEYFSETQRNKGNFPGRFSGRQFSNSRSEMNVSTLELGDSALYLCASSPGTGVYEQFFGPGTRLTVL.

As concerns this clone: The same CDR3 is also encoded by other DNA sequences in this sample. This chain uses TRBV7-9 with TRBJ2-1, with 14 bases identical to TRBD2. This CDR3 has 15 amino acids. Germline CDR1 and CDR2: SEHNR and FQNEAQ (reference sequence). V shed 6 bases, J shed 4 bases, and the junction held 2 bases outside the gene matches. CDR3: CASSRLAGGYNEQFF. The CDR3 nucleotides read TGTGCCAGCAGTCGACTAGCGGGAGGGTACAATGAGCAGTTCTTC.

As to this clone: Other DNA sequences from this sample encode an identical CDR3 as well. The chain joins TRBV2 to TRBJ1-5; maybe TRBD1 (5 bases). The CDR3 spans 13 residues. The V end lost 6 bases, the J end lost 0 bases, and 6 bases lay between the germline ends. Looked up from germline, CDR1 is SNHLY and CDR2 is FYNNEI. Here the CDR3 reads CASRGDSNQPQHF. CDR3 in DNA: TGTGCCAGCAGAGGGGATAGCAATCAGCCCCAGCATTTT.